This T cell receptor (beta chain) appears in the sequencing data of a study of T-cell memory formation after mild COVID-19. TCRdb fed the 5' RACE reads into MiXCR, producing one record per CDR3 protein. There are under 700,000 distinct CDR3 sequences in the sample; roughly 20% occur only once, and roughly an eighth lies in the top ten. This clonotype came up a few times. CDR1 and CDR2 (germline): SGDLS, YYNGEE. The CDR3 loop spans 16 amino acids. After removal of 3 bases from V and 3 bases from J, the junction contained 8 bases not matched to a gene. Sample: PBMCs or a T cell subset sorted from them (not recorded which). The source of this sequence is an adult woman who had mild COVID-19 (a few samples of this study predate the infection). Cell type and time point are not known. The chain uses TRBV9 and TRBJ2-3; TRBD1 matches 9 bases. This chain's CDR3 is CASSATGGPGTDTQYF. CDR3 coding DNA: TGTGCCAGCAGCGCCACAGGGGGCCCTGGGACAGATACGCAGTATTTT.